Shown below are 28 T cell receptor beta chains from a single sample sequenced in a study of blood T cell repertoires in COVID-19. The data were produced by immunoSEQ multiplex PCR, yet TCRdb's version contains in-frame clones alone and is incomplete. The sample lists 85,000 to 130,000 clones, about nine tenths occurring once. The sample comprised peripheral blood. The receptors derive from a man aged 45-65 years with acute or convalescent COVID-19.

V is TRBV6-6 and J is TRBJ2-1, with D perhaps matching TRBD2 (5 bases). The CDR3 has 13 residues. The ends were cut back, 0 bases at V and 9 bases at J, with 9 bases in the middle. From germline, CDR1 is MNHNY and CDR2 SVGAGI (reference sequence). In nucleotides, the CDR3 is TGTGCCAGCAGTTACTCGGGAGAGCGTGAGCAGTTCTTC. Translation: CASSYSGEREQFF.

The CDR3 here is CASSIPRGASGANVLTF. The DNA of the CDR3 is TGTGCCAGTAGTATCCCCAGGGGAGCCTCTGGGGCCAACGTCCTGACTTTC. This chain joins TRBV19 and TRBJ2-6; the D gene is possibly TRBD1 (6 bases). This CDR3 comprises 17 residues. The germline V gene has CDR1 LNHDA and CDR2 SQIVND (reference sequence). V lost 3 bases to trimming and J lost 0 bases, with 12 bases between them.

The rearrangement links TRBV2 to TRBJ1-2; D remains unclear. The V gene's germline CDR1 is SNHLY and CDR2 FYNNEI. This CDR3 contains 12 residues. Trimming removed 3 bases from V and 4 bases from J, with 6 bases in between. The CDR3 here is CASSDSSYGYTF. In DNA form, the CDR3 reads TGTGCCAGCAGTGACTCCAGCTATGGCTACACCTTC.

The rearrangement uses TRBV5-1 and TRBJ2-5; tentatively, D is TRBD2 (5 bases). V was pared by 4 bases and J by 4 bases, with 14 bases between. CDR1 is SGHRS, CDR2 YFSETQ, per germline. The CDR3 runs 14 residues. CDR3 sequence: CASSRSGVGETQYF. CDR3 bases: TGCGCCAGCAGCCGATCCGGGGTAGGAGAGACCCAGTACTTC.

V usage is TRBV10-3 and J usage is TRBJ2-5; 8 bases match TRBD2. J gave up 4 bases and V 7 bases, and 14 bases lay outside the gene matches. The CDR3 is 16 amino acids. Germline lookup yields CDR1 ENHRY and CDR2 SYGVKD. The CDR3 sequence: CAIKGPSGGPGETQYF. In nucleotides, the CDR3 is TGTGCCATCAAAGGACCATCGGGAGGGCCGGGAGAGACCCAGTACTTC.

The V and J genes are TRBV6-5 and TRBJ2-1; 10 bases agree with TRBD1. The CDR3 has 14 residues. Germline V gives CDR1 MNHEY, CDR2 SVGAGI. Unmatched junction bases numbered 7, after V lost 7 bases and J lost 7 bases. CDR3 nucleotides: TGTGCCAGCACTGCGACAGGGGGCTGGAATGAGCAGTTCTTC. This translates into CASTATGGWNEQFF.

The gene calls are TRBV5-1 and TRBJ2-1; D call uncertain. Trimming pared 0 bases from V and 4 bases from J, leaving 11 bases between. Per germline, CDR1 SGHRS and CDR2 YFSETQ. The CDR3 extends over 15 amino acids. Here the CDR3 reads CASSLDATEYNEQFF. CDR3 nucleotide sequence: TGCGCCAGCAGCTTGGATGCTACCGAATACAATGAGCAGTTCTTC.

The CDR3 DNA reads as TGTGCCAGCAGCCAAGACAGTCAGGCGAACTATGGCTACACCTTC. Translation gives CASSQDSQANYGYTF. The chain couples TRBV3-1 (or the pseudogene TRBV3-2) to TRBJ1-2; D call uncertain. This CDR3 has 15 residues. The germline V and J ends were trimmed by 0 bases and 2 bases, with 10 bases remaining between them. Germline-derived CDR1 and CDR2 are LGHDT and YNNKEL (reference sequence).

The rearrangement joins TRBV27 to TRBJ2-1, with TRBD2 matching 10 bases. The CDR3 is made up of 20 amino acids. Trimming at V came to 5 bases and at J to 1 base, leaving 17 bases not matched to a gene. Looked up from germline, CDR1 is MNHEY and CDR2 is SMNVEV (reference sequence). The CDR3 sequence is CASSGRRTSGLLGSYNEQFF. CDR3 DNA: TGTGCCAGCAGTGGCCGAAGGACTAGCGGACTGCTTGGGTCCTACAATGAGCAGTTCTTC.

The CDR3 region has the DNA TGTGCCAGCAGCTTAGCGCCTAGCGGAGGCTACACCTTC. Amino acids: CASSLAPSGGYTF. The rearrangement uses TRBV7-8 and TRBJ1-2; D unclear. Per germline, CDR1 SGHVS and CDR2 FQNEAQ. The V and J ends lost 0 bases and 8 bases respectively, with 10 bases between them. The CDR3 sequence is 13 residues long.

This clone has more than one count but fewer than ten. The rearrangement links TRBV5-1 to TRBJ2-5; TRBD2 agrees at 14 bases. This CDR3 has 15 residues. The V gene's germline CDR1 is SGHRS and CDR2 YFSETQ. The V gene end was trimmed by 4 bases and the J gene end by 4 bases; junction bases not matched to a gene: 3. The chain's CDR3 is CASSRLAGGIETQYF. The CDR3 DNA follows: TGCGCCAGCAGCCGACTAGCGGGAGGGATAGAGACCCAGTACTTC. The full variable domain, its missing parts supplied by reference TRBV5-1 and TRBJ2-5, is KAGVTQTPRYLIKTRGQQVTLSCSPISGHRSVSWYQQTPGQGLQFLFEYFSETQRNKGNFPGRFSGRQFSNSRSEMNVSTLELGDSALYLCASSRLAGGIETQYFGPGTRLLVL.

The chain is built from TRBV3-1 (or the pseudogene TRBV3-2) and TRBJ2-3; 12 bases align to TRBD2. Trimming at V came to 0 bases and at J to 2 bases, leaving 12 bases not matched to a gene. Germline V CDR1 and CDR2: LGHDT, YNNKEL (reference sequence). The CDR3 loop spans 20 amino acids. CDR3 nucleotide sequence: TGTGCCAGCAGCCAAGATAAGGGACTAGCGGGCCCACCTTTCACAGATACGCAGTATTTT. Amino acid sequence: CASSQDKGLAGPPFTDTQYF.

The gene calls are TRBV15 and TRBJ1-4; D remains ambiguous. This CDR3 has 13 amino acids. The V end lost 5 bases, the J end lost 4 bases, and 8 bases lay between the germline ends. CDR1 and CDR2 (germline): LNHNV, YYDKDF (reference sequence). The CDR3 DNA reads TGTGCCACCAGCGGGCAGAGTAATGAAAAACTGTTTTTT. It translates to CATSGQSNEKLFF.

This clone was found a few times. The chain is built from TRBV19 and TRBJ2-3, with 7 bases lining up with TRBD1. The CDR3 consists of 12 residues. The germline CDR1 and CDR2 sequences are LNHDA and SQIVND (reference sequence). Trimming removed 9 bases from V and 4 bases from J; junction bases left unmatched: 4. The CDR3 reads CASGDRADTQYF. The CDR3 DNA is TGTGCCAGCGGCGACAGGGCAGATACGCAGTATTTT.

The CDR3 region is CASSQDRLAGEQYF. The CDR3 region has the DNA TGCGCCAGCAGCCAAGATCGGCTAGCTGGCGAGCAGTACTTC. This chain links TRBV4-1 with TRBJ2-7, with TRBD2 as a possible D gene (5 bases). Trimming left V 0 bases short and J 6 bases short, with 12 bases between. This CDR3 has 14 residues. Germline values: CDR1 MGHRA, CDR2 YSYEKL.

The CDR3: CASSIVTGAGNTIYF. The CDR3 coding sequence is TGCGCCAGCAGCATAGTTACAGGGGCTGGAAACACCATATATTTT. V gene TRBV5-1 combines with J gene TRBJ1-3, with TRBD1 matching over 7 bases. The V segment lost 4 bases and the J segment 2 bases; nucleotides outside the gene matches: 6. Germline V gene lookup returns CDR1 SGHRS and CDR2 YFSETQ. The CDR3 length is 15 residues.

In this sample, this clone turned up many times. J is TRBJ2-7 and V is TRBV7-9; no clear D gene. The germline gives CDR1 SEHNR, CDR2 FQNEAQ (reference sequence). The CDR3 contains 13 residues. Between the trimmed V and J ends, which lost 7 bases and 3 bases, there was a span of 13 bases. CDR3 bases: TGTGCCAGCAACCCCGCAGGAAGCTACGAGCAGTACTTC. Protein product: CASNPAGSYEQYF.

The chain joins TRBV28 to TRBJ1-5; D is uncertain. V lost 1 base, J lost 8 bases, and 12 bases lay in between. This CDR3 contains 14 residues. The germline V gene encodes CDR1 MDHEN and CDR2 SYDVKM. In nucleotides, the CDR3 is TGTGCCAGCAGTTTATTTGGCCGCTCTGAGCCCCAGCATTTT. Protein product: CASSLFGRSEPQHF.

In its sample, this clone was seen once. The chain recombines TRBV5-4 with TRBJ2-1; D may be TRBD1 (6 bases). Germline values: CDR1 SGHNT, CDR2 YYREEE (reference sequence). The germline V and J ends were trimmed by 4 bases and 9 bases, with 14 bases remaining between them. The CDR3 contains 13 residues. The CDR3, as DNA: TGTGCCAGCAGCCCGACTCGAGGGGGTGAGCAGTTCTTC. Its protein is CASSPTRGGEQFF.

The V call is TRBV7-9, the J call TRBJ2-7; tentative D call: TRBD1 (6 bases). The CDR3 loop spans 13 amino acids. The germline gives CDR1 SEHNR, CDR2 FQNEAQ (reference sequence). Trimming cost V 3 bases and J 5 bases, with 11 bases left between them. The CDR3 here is CASSFDRFDEQYF. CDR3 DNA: TGTGCCAGCAGCTTTGACAGGTTCGACGAGCAGTACTTC.

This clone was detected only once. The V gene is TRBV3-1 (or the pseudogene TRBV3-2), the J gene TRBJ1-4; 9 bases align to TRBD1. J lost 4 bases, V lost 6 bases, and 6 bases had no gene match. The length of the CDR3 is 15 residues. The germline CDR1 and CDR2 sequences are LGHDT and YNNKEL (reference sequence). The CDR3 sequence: CASRATGGVNEKLFF. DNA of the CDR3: TGTGCCAGCAGAGCGACAGGGGGAGTTAATGAAAAACTGTTTTTT.

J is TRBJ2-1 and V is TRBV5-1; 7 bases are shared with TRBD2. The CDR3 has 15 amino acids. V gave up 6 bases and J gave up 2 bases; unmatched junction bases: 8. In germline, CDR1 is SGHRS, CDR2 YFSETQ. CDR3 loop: CASNPGTIPYNEQFF. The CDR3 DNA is TGCGCCAGCAACCCCGGGACTATCCCCTACAATGAGCAGTTCTTC. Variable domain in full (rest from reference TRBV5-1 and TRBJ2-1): KAGVTQTPRYLIKTRGQQVTLSCSPISGHRSVSWYQQTPGQGLQFLFEYFSETQRNKGNFPGRFSGRQFSNSRSEMNVSTLELGDSALYLCASNPGTIPYNEQFFGPGTRLTVL.

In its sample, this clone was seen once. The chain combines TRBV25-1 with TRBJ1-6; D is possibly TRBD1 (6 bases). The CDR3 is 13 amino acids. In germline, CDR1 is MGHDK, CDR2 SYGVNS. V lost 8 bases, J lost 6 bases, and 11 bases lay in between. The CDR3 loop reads CASGLGGNSPLHF. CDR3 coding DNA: TGTGCCAGCGGCCTAGGGGGTAATTCACCCCTCCACTTT.

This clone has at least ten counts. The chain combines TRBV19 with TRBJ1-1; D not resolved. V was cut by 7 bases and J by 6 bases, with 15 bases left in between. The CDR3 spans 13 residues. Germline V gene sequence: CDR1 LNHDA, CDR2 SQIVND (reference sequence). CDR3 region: CASIGARGAEAFF. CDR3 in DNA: TGTGCCAGTATCGGTGCTCGGGGTGCTGAAGCTTTCTTT.

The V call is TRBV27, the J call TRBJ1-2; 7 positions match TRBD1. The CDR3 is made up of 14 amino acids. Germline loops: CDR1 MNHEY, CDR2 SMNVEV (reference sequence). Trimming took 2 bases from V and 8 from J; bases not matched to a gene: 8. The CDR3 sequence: CASSLEAGGSGYTF. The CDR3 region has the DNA TGTGCCAGCAGTTTAGAAGCAGGGGGGAGCGGCTACACCTTC.

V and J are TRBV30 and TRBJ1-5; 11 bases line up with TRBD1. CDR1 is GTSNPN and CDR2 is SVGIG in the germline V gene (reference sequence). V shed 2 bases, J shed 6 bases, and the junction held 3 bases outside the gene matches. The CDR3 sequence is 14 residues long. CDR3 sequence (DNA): TGTGCCTGGAGTAGGACAGGGGGCGGTCAGCCCCAGCATTTT. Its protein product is CAWSRTGGGQPQHF.

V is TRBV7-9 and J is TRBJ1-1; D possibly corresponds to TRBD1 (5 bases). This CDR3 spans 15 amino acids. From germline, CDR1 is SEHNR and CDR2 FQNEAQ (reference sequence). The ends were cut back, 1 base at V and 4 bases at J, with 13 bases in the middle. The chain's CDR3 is CASSLDPAGITEAFF. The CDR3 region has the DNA TGTGCCAGCAGCTTAGATCCTGCAGGGATCACTGAAGCTTTCTTT.

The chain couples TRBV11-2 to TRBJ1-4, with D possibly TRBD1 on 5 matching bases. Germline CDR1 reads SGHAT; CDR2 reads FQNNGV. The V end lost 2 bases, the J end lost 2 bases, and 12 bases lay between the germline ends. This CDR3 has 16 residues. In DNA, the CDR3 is TGTGCCAGCAGCTTATTGCTACAGGCCACTAATGAAAAACTGTTTTTT. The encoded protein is CASSLLLQATNEKLFF.